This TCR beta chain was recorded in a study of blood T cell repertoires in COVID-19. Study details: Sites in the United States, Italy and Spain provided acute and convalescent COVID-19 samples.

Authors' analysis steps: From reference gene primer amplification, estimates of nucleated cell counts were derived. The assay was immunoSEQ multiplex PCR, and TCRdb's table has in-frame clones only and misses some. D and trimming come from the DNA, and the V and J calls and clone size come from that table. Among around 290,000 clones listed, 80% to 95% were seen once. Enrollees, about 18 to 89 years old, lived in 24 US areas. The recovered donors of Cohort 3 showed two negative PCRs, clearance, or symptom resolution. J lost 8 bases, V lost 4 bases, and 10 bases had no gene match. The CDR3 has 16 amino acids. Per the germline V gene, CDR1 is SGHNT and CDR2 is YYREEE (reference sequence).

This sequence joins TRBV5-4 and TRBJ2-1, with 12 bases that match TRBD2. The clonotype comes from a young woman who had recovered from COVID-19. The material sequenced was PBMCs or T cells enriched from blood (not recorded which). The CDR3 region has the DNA TGTGCCAGCAGCACTCCGACTAGCGGGAGTATCTATGAGCAGTTCTTC. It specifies CASSTPTSGSIYEQFF.